A single sample gave rise to the 31 T cell receptor beta chains below, sequenced in a study of blood T cell repertoires in COVID-19. The method was immunoSEQ multiplex PCR; TCRdb's version includes in-frame clones alone and lacks a portion of them. The table has 150,000 to 200,000 clones, roughly 79% seen once. The sample consisted of peripheral blood. These receptors all come from a woman older than 75 with acute or convalescent COVID-19.

V gene TRBV30 combines with J gene TRBJ1-1; D possibly corresponds to TRBD1 (5 bases). The germline CDR1 and CDR2 sequences are GTSNPN and SVGIG (reference sequence). V was trimmed by 5 bases and J by 1 base, leaving 20 bases between them. The CDR3 is 16 residues long. DNA of the CDR3: TGTGCCTGGTTCATTAGGGGTAGGGGCACGAACACTGAAGCTTTCTTT. The encoded protein is CAWFIRGRGTNTEAFF.

V gene TRBV4-2 combines with J gene TRBJ1-2; D ambiguous. CDR1 LGHNA and CDR2 YNFKEQ come from the germline V gene. Trimming pared 0 bases from V and 10 bases from J, leaving 15 bases between. CDR3 size: 14 residues. The CDR3, as DNA: TGTGCCAGCAGCCAAGAACCGGGAGACCCTGACTACACCTTC. It yields the protein CASSQEPGDPDYTF.

The gene calls are TRBV5-1 and TRBJ2-5, with D perhaps matching TRBD2 (6 bases). The CDR3 totals 13 residues. Trimming removed 7 bases at V and 3 bases at J, with 13 bases between. The germline V gene has CDR1 SGHRS and CDR2 YFSETQ. CDR3 loop: CASGAGSEETQYF. CDR3 nucleotide sequence: TGCGCCAGCGGGGCGGGATCAGAAGAGACCCAGTACTTC.

The V gene is TRBV21-1, the J gene TRBJ1-5; the table names TRBD1, a call not compared with the DNA. TRBV21-1 is a documented pseudogene. CDR3 size: 16 residues. CDR3 coding DNA: TGTGCCAACCGGGACAGGGGTCGAAGGAGCAATCAGCCCCAGCATTTT. It yields the protein CANRDRGRRSNQPQHF.

V and J are TRBV19 and TRBJ1-5; D unclear. This CDR3 comprises 11 residues. V was shortened by 6 bases and J by 10 bases, with 10 bases between the two germline ends. Looked up from germline, CDR1 is LNHDA and CDR2 is SQIVND (reference sequence). The CDR3 region is CASSLPGPQHF. Here the CDR3 DNA reads TGTGCCAGTAGCTTACCGGGACCCCAGCATTTT.

The chain has TRBV7-9 and TRBJ1-1; no firm D call. The CDR3 is 12 amino acids. CDR1 and CDR2 from the germline V gene are SEHNR and FQNEAQ (reference sequence). Trimming took off 3 bases at V and 3 bases at J, with 5 bases between the two ends. The CDR3 bases are TGTGCCAGCAGCTTTCCCGACACTGAAGCTTTCTTT. It yields the protein CASSFPDTEAFF.

This rearrangement joins TRBV9 to TRBJ2-1; TRBD2 matches 14 bases. V gave up 4 bases and J gave up 10 bases; unmatched junction bases: 7. The germline gives CDR1 SGDLS, CDR2 YYNGEE. The CDR3 is made up of 15 amino acids. The CDR3 DNA sequence: TGTGCCAGCAGCTCGGGACTAGCGGGAGTACGAGAGCAGTTCTTC. Translated, it gives CASSSGLAGVREQFF.

V is TRBV2 and J is TRBJ1-1; no firm D call. There are 12 residues in the CDR3. Germline CDR1 is SNHLY and CDR2 is FYNNEI. The V and J ends lost 6 bases and 0 bases respectively, with 5 bases between them. CDR3 in amino acids: CASRGLNTEAFF. The CDR3 DNA is TGTGCCAGCAGGGGCCTGAACACTGAAGCTTTCTTT.

This chain uses TRBV18 with TRBJ2-1; 9 bases are shared with TRBD2. The CDR3 is 19 amino acids. Trimming cost V 6 bases and J 0 bases; bases outside gene matches: 15. Germline V gives CDR1 KGHSH, CDR2 LQKENI. CDR3 coding DNA: TGTGCCAGCTCCTCCACGGGTATAGCGGGAGCGAGCTCCTACAATGAGCAGTTCTTC. Amino acids: CASSSTGIAGASSYNEQFF. Full variable domain (outside the CDR3, taken from reference TRBV18 and TRBJ2-1): NAGVMQNPRHLVRRRGQEARLRCSPMKGHSHVYWYRQLPEEGLKFMVYLQKENIIDESGMPKERFSAEFPKEGPSILRIQQVVRGDSAAYFCASSSTGIAGASSYNEQFFGPGTRLTVL.

The chain carries TRBV9 and TRBJ2-3; D perhaps matches TRBD2 (6 bases). Germline V gene sequence: CDR1 SGDLS, CDR2 YYNGEE. Trimming took off 3 bases at V and 0 bases at J, with 11 bases between the two ends. CDR3 length equals 15 residues. CDR3 nucleotide sequence: TGTGCCAGCAGCGCCTCCGGGACTAGCACAGATACGCAGTATTTT. It specifies CASSASGTSTDTQYF.

J is TRBJ2-2 and V is TRBV14, with 9 bases fitting TRBD1. CDR3 length: 16 residues. Germline CDR1 and CDR2: SGHDN and FVKESK. J gave up 6 bases and V 2 bases, and 7 bases lay outside the gene matches. Here the CDR3 reads CASSQRGQGPAGELFF. Written as DNA, the CDR3 is TGTGCCAGCAGCCAAAGAGGACAGGGGCCAGCCGGGGAGCTGTTTTTT.

V is TRBV7-8 and J is TRBJ1-1; 7 bases line up with TRBD1. Germline values: CDR1 SGHVS, CDR2 FQNEAQ. J gave up 7 bases and V 5 bases, and 13 bases lay outside the gene matches. The CDR3 spans 15 residues. CDR3 residues: CASSVEGALAIEAFF. The CDR3 DNA reads as TGTGCCAGCAGCGTAGAGGGGGCTTTGGCTATTGAAGCTTTCTTT.

The V gene is TRBV30, the J gene TRBJ1-1; 7 bases are shared with TRBD1. CDR1 is GTSNPN and CDR2 is SVGIG in the germline V gene (reference sequence). The CDR3 covers 11 residues. J lost 8 bases, V lost 5 bases, and 5 bases had no gene match. CDR3 in amino acids: CAWADRVEAFF. Here the CDR3 DNA reads TGTGCCTGGGCTGACAGGGTCGAAGCTTTCTTT.

This chain uses TRBV2 with TRBJ2-7; D perhaps matches TRBD1 (5 bases). The ends were cut back, 5 bases at V and 5 bases at J, with 10 bases in the middle. Germline assignment: CDR1 SNHLY and CDR2 FYNNEI. The CDR3 runs to 12 residues. The CDR3 DNA is TGTGCCAGCAGTCTCAGGGTCCACGAGCAGTACTTC. Residues: CASSLRVHEQYF.

For this clone: Other nucleotide sequences from this sample produce the same CDR3. The rearrangement links TRBV5-1 to TRBJ1-5; the match to TRBD1 covers 7 bases. The CDR3 spans 15 residues. Germline V gene data show CDR1 as SGHRS and CDR2 as YFSETQ. J gave up 0 bases and V 0 bases, and 0 bases lay outside the gene matches. CDR3 sequence: CASSLGDSSNQPQHF. The CDR3 DNA reads TGCGCCAGCAGCTTGGGGGACAGTAGCAATCAGCCCCAGCATTTT.

This chain joins TRBV7-9 and TRBJ2-1; 7 bases fit TRBD2. The CDR3 has 14 amino acids. J lost 5 bases, V lost 6 bases, and 7 bases had no gene match. Looked up from germline, CDR1 is SEHNR and CDR2 is FQNEAQ (reference sequence). DNA of the CDR3: TGTGCCAGCAGACCAAGGAGCGGGGACAATGAGCAGTTCTTC. Translating it yields CASRPRSGDNEQFF.

V gene TRBV30 combines with J gene TRBJ1-2; D possibly corresponds to TRBD1 (5 bases). V lost 1 base to trimming and J lost 6 bases, with 15 bases between them. Germline V gene lookup returns CDR1 GTSNPN and CDR2 SVGIG (reference sequence). The CDR3 loop spans 14 amino acids. CDR3 nucleotides: TGTGCCTGGAGTGAAGAAAGGGGTAGGGATGGCTACACCTTC. Residues: CAWSEERGRDGYTF.

DNA for the CDR3: TGCGCCAGCAGTGGGACAGAAAGTAACTATGGCTACACCTTC. Translation gives CASSGTESNYGYTF. The V gene is TRBV10-2, the J gene TRBJ1-2, with D maybe TRBD1 (6 bases). CDR3 length: 14 amino acids. Trimming took 4 bases from V and 1 from J, leaving 10 bases between them. Germline CDR1 reads WSHSY; CDR2 reads SAAADI.

This clone has a handful of counts. CDR3 protein: CASRLLRGNYGYTF. The DNA of the CDR3 is TGTGCCAGCAGACTCCTAAGGGGTAACTATGGCTACACCTTC. This sequence joins TRBV5-5 and TRBJ1-2, with D possibly matching TRBD1 (5 bases). This CDR3 contains 14 residues. The germline V and J ends were trimmed by 5 bases and 1 base, with 12 bases remaining between them. CDR1 is SGHKS, CDR2 YYEKEE, per germline (reference sequence).

This sequence joins TRBV6-5 and TRBJ1-2; TRBD1 matches 11 bases. The CDR3 covers 15 residues. Looked up from germline, CDR1 is MNHEY and CDR2 is SVGAGI. V shed 4 bases and J 7 bases; nucleotides not matched to a gene: 8. CDR3 bases: TGTGCCAGCAGTTCCGCCGGACAGGGGGCGTCTGGCTACACCTTC. Residues: CASSSAGQGASGYTF.

V gene TRBV5-4 combines with J gene TRBJ2-5; TRBD2 aligns across 11 bases. There are 15 residues in the CDR3. The germline gives CDR1 SGHNT, CDR2 YYREEE (reference sequence). Trimming removed 2 bases from V and 5 bases from J; junction bases left unmatched: 5. The CDR3 DNA is TGTGCCAGCAGCTTCCGACTAGCGGGACGGGAGACCCAGTACTTC. Amino acids: CASSFRLAGRETQYF.

CDR3 amino acids: CASSVVSGRVETQYF. CDR3 in DNA: TGTGCCAGCAGCGTAGTAAGCGGGAGGGTAGAGACCCAGTACTTC. The rearrangement joins TRBV9 to TRBJ2-5; 10 bases match TRBD2. The CDR3 is 15 amino acids. The germline V gene encodes CDR1 SGDLS and CDR2 YYNGEE. Unmatched junction bases numbered 3, after V lost 0 bases and J lost 4 bases.

The chain is built from TRBV11-2 and TRBJ1-1; 9 bases are shared with TRBD1. Germline assignment: CDR1 SGHAT and CDR2 FQNNGV. The CDR3 totals 16 residues. V dropped 4 bases and J dropped 0; count of bases not matched to a gene: 6. As DNA, the CDR3 is TGTGCCAGCAGCTCCGGGACAGGGCCCATGAACACTGAAGCTTTCTTT. It codes for CASSSGTGPMNTEAFF.

The CDR3 protein is CAGGTGLSGANVLTF. CDR3 bases: TGTGCCGGGGGGACAGGACTATCTGGGGCCAACGTCCTGACTTTC. The chain combines TRBV7-2 with TRBJ2-6, with 8 positions matching TRBD1. CDR1 and CDR2 from the germline V gene are SGHTA and FQGNSA. CDR3 length: 15 amino acids. Germline trimming cut 11 bases from V and 1 base from J; bases unmatched to any gene: 7.

CDR3 nucleotide sequence: TGTGCAAGTCGCTTAGGTTCCAGGGGTTCTGGAAACACCATATATTTT. This sequence encodes CASRLGSRGSGNTIYF. The chain has TRBV12-2 and TRBJ1-3; TRBD1, the D gene given by the table, was not confirmed from the DNA. TRBV12-2 is marked as a pseudogene. The CDR3 spans 16 residues.

The genes are TRBV5-1 and TRBJ2-2; 13 bases align to TRBD2. This CDR3 is 19 amino acids long. V dropped 2 bases and J dropped 4; count of bases not matched to a gene: 11. Germline CDR1 and CDR2: SGHRS and YFSETQ. CDR3 region: CASSFRTSGSATSTGELFF. CDR3 bases: TGCGCCAGCAGCTTCCGGACTAGCGGGAGCGCGACGAGCACCGGGGAGCTGTTTTTT. The full variable domain, rest sourced from reference TRBV5-1 and TRBJ2-2, is KAGVTQTPRYLIKTRGQQVTLSCSPISGHRSVSWYQQTPGQGLQFLFEYFSETQRNKGNFPGRFSGRQFSNSRSEMNVSTLELGDSALYLCASSFRTSGSATSTGELFFGEGSRLTVL.

The chain couples TRBV21-1 to TRBJ2-3; the table gives TRBD2 as D, unverified against the DNA. TRBV21-1 is classified as a pseudogene. The CDR3 extends over 20 amino acids. The DNA for the CDR3 is TGTGCCAGCAGCAAAGAAAAAGCGGCCCCCGGAGCGCCAGAGATGGATACGCAGTATTTT. Protein: CASSKEKAAPGAPEMDTQYF.

The chain is built from TRBV4-2 and TRBJ2-1; 9 positions agree with TRBD2. Germline V gene data show CDR1 as LGHNA and CDR2 as YNFKEQ. Losses at the gene ends were 1 base for V and 5 bases for J; bases not matched to a gene: 6. This CDR3 has 16 residues. The CDR3 coding sequence is TGTGCCAGCAGCCAAGCGACTAGCGGAGGGAACAATGAGCAGTTCTTC. Its translation: CASSQATSGGNNEQFF.

The chain combines TRBV27 with TRBJ2-2; D possibly corresponds to TRBD2 (5 bases). Between the trimmed V and J ends, which lost 10 bases and 4 bases, there was a span of 16 bases. The germline gives CDR1 MNHEY, CDR2 SMNVEV (reference sequence). This CDR3 contains 14 residues. CDR3 coding DNA: TGTGCCACCAAACCTGGACTGCGCACCGGGGAGCTGTTTTTT. Amino acids: CATKPGLRTGELFF.

V and J are TRBV5-1 and TRBJ2-7; 11 bases are a match to TRBD2. CDR1 and CDR2 (germline): SGHRS, YFSETQ. V lost 0 bases and J lost 4; bases outside the gene matches: 12. The CDR3 totals 18 residues. This chain's CDR3 is CASSLDLAGGASGYEQYF. CDR3 DNA: TGCGCCAGCAGCTTGGACCTAGCGGGAGGAGCCAGCGGGTACGAGCAGTACTTC.

This clone was counted between two and nine times. This rearrangement joins TRBV15 to TRBJ2-1, with D unclear. CDR3 length: 12 amino acids. The V end was cut by 0 bases, the J end by 8 bases, with 5 bases between. Germline CDR1 reads LNHNV; CDR2 reads YYDKDF (reference sequence). The DNA for the CDR3 is TGTGCCACCAGCAGAGATCGGGATGAGCAGTTCTTC. Translated: CATSRDRDEQFF.